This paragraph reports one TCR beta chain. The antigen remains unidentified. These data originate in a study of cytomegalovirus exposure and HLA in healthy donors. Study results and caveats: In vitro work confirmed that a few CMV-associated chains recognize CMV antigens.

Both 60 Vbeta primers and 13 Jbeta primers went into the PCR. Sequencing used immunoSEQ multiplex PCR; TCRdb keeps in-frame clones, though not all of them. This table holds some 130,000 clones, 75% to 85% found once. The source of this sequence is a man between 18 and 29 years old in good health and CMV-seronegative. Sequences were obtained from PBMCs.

The CDR3: CASSLGLTDTQYF. As DNA, the CDR3 is TGCGCCAGCAGCCTGGGCCTCACAGATACGCAGTATTTT. The rearrangement links TRBV4-1 to TRBJ2-3, with unresolved D. Trimming removed 4 bases from V and 2 bases from J, with 7 bases in between. This CDR3 has 13 amino acids. Germline values: CDR1 MGHRA, CDR2 YSYEKL.